Included here is one TCR beta chain sequence, with context. This sample stems from a study of shared clonotypes between healthy human individuals. Naive CD8 cells lacked CD45RO, underwent positive selection for CCR7 and left out terminally differentiated effector memory CD45RA+ cells. The V and J ends lost 3 bases and 4 bases respectively, with 18 bases between them. Germline values: CDR1 MNHEY, CDR2 SMNVEV (reference sequence). The CDR3 is 16 amino acids. TCRdb's copy holds only in-frame clones and misses some; the assay was immunoSEQ multiplex PCR. The sample holds around 610,000 clones, about 96% seen once.

This chain joins TRBV27 and TRBJ1-1; D remains ambiguous. This clonotype originated in a woman aged 25 to 39 in good health. Sequences were obtained from naive CD8+ T cells sorted from blood. CDR3: CASSFSLAAGGTEAFF. CDR3 nucleotide sequence: TGTGCCAGCAGTTTCAGTCTGGCAGCCGGTGGCACTGAAGCTTTCTTT.